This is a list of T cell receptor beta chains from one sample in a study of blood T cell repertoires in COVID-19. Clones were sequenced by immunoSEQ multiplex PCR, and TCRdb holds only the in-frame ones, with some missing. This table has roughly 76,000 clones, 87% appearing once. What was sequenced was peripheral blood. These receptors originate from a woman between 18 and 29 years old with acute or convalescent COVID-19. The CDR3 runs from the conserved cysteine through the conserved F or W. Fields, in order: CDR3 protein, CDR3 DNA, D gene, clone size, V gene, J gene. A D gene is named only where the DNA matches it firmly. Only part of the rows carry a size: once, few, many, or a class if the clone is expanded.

CDR3 protein: CASSYRPGGNTEAFF
CDR3 DNA: TGTGCCAGCAGTTACCGGCCAGGGGGCAACACTGAAGCTTTCTTT
D gene: TRBD1
clone size: .
V gene: TRBV6-5
J gene: TRBJ1-1

CDR3 protein: CASSVQGSGYNEQFF
CDR3 DNA: TGTGCCAGCAGTGTCCAGGGGAGCGGTTACAATGAGCAGTTCTTC
D gene: .
clone size: .
V gene: TRBV2
J gene: TRBJ2-1

CDR3 protein: CASSALAGDQETQYF
CDR3 DNA: TGTGCCAGCAGCGCACTAGCGGGGGACCAAGAGACCCAGTACTTC
D gene: TRBD2
clone size: few
V gene: TRBV6-5
J gene: TRBJ2-5

CDR3 protein: CASTRVGTSGSTDTQYF
CDR3 DNA: TGTGCCAGCACCAGGGTAGGGACTAGCGGGAGCACAGATACGCAGTATTTT
D gene: TRBD2
clone size: .
V gene: TRBV2
J gene: TRBJ2-3

CDR3 protein: CASSSLWEGDTDTQYF
CDR3 DNA: TGTGCCAGCAGCTCCCTTTGGGAGGGGGACACAGATACGCAGTATTTT
D gene: .
clone size: .
V gene: TRBV7-9
J gene: TRBJ2-3

CDR3 protein: CASSYTGLAGDYNEQFF
CDR3 DNA: TGTGCCAGCAGTTACACCGGACTAGCGGGCGACTACAATGAGCAGTTCTTC
D gene: TRBD2
clone size: .
V gene: TRBV6-2/TRBV6-3
J gene: TRBJ2-1

CDR3 protein: CASSPRPAGDSPLHF
CDR3 DNA: TGTGCCAGCTCACCAAGACCCGCTGGAGATTCACCCCTCCACTTT
D gene: .
clone size: .
V gene: TRBV18
J gene: TRBJ1-6

CDR3 protein: CASSPTGAYSNYGYTF
CDR3 DNA: TGCGCCAGCAGTCCTACAGGGGCCTACTCTAACTATGGCTACACCTTC
D gene: TRBD1
clone size: few
V gene: TRBV5-1
J gene: TRBJ1-2

CDR3 protein: CSAGTSGGDTQYF
CDR3 DNA: TGCAGCGCCGGGACTAGCGGGGGAGATACGCAGTATTTT
D gene: TRBD2
clone size: .
V gene: TRBV29-1
J gene: TRBJ2-3

CDR3 protein: CASSNTGKTEAFF
CDR3 DNA: TGTGCCAGCAGCAATACAGGGAAGACTGAAGCTTTCTTT
D gene: .
clone size: .
V gene: TRBV7-8
J gene: TRBJ1-1

CDR3 protein: CASSHGQANTEAFF
CDR3 DNA: TGTGCCAGCAGTCATGGACAGGCGAACACTGAAGCTTTCTTT
D gene: TRBD1
clone size: .
V gene: TRBV6-5
J gene: TRBJ1-1

CDR3 protein: CASSSTIGRQGAEAFF
CDR3 DNA: TGTGCCAGCAGTTCGACGATCGGGCGCCAGGGCGCTGAAGCTTTCTTT
D gene: .
clone size: few
V gene: TRBV6-6
J gene: TRBJ1-1

CDR3 protein: CASIGQGYSNQPQHF
CDR3 DNA: TGTGCCAGCATTGGGCAGGGGTATAGCAATCAGCCCCAGCATTTT
D gene: .
clone size: few
V gene: TRBV6-5
J gene: TRBJ1-5

CDR3 protein: CASSLGAPPDTQYF
CDR3 DNA: TGTGCCAGCAGCTTGGGGGCTCCCCCAGATACGCAGTATTTT
D gene: .
clone size: once
V gene: TRBV5-6
J gene: TRBJ2-3

CDR3 protein: CASRPGHNTGELFF
CDR3 DNA: TGTGCCAGCAGGCCGGGACATAACACCGGGGAGCTGTTTTTT
D gene: .
clone size: .
V gene: TRBV6-5
J gene: TRBJ2-2

CDR3 protein: CASSYRQLGLAGFYNEQFF
CDR3 DNA: TGTGCCAGCAGTTACAGACAGCTCGGACTAGCGGGATTCTACAATGAGCAGTTCTTC
D gene: TRBD2
clone size: few
V gene: TRBV6-2/TRBV6-3
J gene: TRBJ2-1

CDR3 protein: CASSLSTGLNTEAFF
CDR3 DNA: TGTGCCAGCAGTTTATCGACAGGGTTGAACACTGAAGCTTTCTTT
D gene: TRBD1
clone size: once
V gene: TRBV27
J gene: TRBJ1-1

CDR3 protein: CASSSYSGGTDTQYF
CDR3 DNA: TGTGCCAGCAGCTCGTATAGCGGGGGGACAGATACGCAGTATTTT
D gene: TRBD2
clone size: .
V gene: TRBV11-1
J gene: TRBJ2-3

CDR3 protein: CASSEADRRSSGGYTF
CDR3 DNA: TGTGCCAGCAGTGAGGCGGACAGGAGGTCCTCAGGGGGCTACACCTTC
D gene: TRBD1
clone size: once
V gene: TRBV2
J gene: TRBJ1-2

CDR3 protein: CASSSEGFNYGYTF
CDR3 DNA: TGTGCCAGCAGCTCCGAGGGTTTTAACTATGGCTACACCTTC
D gene: .
clone size: .
V gene: TRBV11-2
J gene: TRBJ1-2

CDR3 protein: CASSPGDTIYEQYF
CDR3 DNA: TGTGCCAGCAGCCCCGGGGACACAATCTACGAGCAGTACTTC
D gene: .
clone size: once
V gene: TRBV11-2
J gene: TRBJ2-7

CDR3 protein: CASSRGRAGAGETQYF
CDR3 DNA: TGTGCCAGCAGCCGTGGGCGGGCGGGAGCGGGGGAGACCCAGTACTTC
D gene: TRBD2
clone size: .
V gene: TRBV7-8
J gene: TRBJ2-5

CDR3 protein: CASSLGGAGYGYTF
CDR3 DNA: TGTGCCAGCAGTTTAGGGGGGGCTGGCTATGGCTACACCTTC
D gene: .
clone size: .
V gene: TRBV28
J gene: TRBJ1-2

CDR3 protein: CASSISDSGVGPQHF
CDR3 DNA: TGTGCCAGCAGTATTTCGGACAGCGGAGTAGGGCCCCAGCATTTT
D gene: .
clone size: .
V gene: TRBV28
J gene: TRBJ1-5

CDR3 protein: CASSYTAGVDEQFF
CDR3 DNA: TGTGCCAGCAGTTATACGGCGGGGGTGGATGAGCAGTTCTTC
D gene: TRBD2
clone size: .
V gene: TRBV6-2/TRBV6-3
J gene: TRBJ2-1

CDR3 protein: CASSAQVNYGYTF
CDR3 DNA: TGTGCCAGCAGTGCACAGGTTAACTATGGCTACACCTTC
D gene: .
clone size: .
V gene: TRBV2
J gene: TRBJ1-2

CDR3 protein: CASSETITGRETQYF
CDR3 DNA: TGTGCCAGCAGTGAAACTATTACAGGGAGAGAGACCCAGTACTTC
D gene: .
clone size: .
V gene: TRBV6-1
J gene: TRBJ2-5

CDR3 protein: CASRRRGFGDDNEQFF
CDR3 DNA: TGTGCCAGCAGACGAAGGGGGTTTGGGGATGACAATGAGCAGTTCTTC
D gene: .
clone size: .
V gene: TRBV2
J gene: TRBJ2-1

CDR3 protein: CASSPRGIEGYTF
CDR3 DNA: TGTGCCAGCAGCCCCAGGGGAATAGAGGGCTACACCTTC
D gene: .
clone size: .
V gene: TRBV13
J gene: TRBJ1-2

CDR3 protein: CASSQDLFEEQYF
CDR3 DNA: TGCGCCAGCAGCCAAGATCTGTTCGAGGAGCAGTACTTC
D gene: .
clone size: .
V gene: TRBV4-3
J gene: TRBJ2-7

CDR3 protein: CASGIRQGSVEYEQYF
CDR3 DNA: TGCGCCAGCGGAATAAGACAGGGGAGCGTCGAATACGAGCAGTACTTC
D gene: TRBD1
clone size: .
V gene: TRBV10-2
J gene: TRBJ2-7

CDR3 protein: CASSETRNPNSPLHF
CDR3 DNA: TGTGCCAGCAGTGAGACCAGGAATCCTAATTCACCCCTCCACTTT
D gene: .
clone size: once
V gene: TRBV2
J gene: TRBJ1-6

CDR3 protein: CASSTRSYEQYF
CDR3 DNA: TGTGCCAGCAGTACCAGGTCCTACGAGCAGTACTTC
D gene: .
clone size: few
V gene: TRBV28
J gene: TRBJ2-7

CDR3 protein: CASSRTGGTEAFF
CDR3 DNA: TGTGCCAGCAGTCGAACAGGGGGCACTGAAGCTTTCTTT
D gene: TRBD1
clone size: .
V gene: TRBV2
J gene: TRBJ1-1

CDR3 protein: CASRGTSGSFRGTDTQYF
CDR3 DNA: TGCGCCAGCAGGGGGACTAGCGGGAGTTTTAGGGGCACAGATACGCAGTATTTT
D gene: TRBD2
clone size: .
V gene: TRBV10-2
J gene: TRBJ2-3

CDR3 protein: CASSPRTDTGELFF
CDR3 DNA: TGTGCCAGCAGCCCCCGGACTGACACCGGGGAGCTGTTTTTT
D gene: .
clone size: .
V gene: TRBV3-1/TRBV3-2
J gene: TRBJ2-2

CDR3 protein: CASSLVGSLGRGYGYTF
CDR3 DNA: TGTGCCAGCAGCTTGGTGGGATCCCTCGGTCGGGGCTATGGCTACACCTTC
D gene: .
clone size: .
V gene: TRBV5-4
J gene: TRBJ1-2

CDR3 protein: CASSGDRGTLNTEAFF
CDR3 DNA: TGTGCCAGCAGTGGGGACAGGGGGACTCTCAACACTGAAGCTTTCTTT
D gene: TRBD1
clone size: .
V gene: TRBV2
J gene: TRBJ1-1

CDR3 protein: CASSPRAGFYEQYF
CDR3 DNA: TGTGCCAGCAGCCCCCGAGCAGGGTTTTACGAGCAGTACTTC
D gene: .
clone size: .
V gene: TRBV11-2
J gene: TRBJ2-7

CDR3 protein: CASSIQSGGRQPQHF
CDR3 DNA: TGTGCCAGTAGTATTCAGTCGGGGGGCAGGCAGCCCCAGCATTTT
D gene: .
clone size: .
V gene: TRBV19
J gene: TRBJ1-5

CDR3 protein: CASSPTGGGQPQHF
CDR3 DNA: TGTGCCAGCAGTCCCACAGGGGGCGGTCAGCCCCAGCATTTT
D gene: TRBD1
clone size: .
V gene: TRBV27
J gene: TRBJ1-5

CDR3 protein: CASSYSTLNTEAFF
CDR3 DNA: TGTGCCAGCAGTTACTCAACACTGAACACTGAAGCTTTCTTT
D gene: .
clone size: .
V gene: TRBV6-5
J gene: TRBJ1-1

CDR3 protein: CAWSVGLFTDTQYF
CDR3 DNA: TGTGCCTGGAGCGTGGGGCTGTTTACAGATACGCAGTATTTT
D gene: .
clone size: .
V gene: TRBV30
J gene: TRBJ2-3

CDR3 protein: CASSSTSGNHEQFF
CDR3 DNA: TGTGCCAGCAGCTCGACTAGCGGGAATCATGAGCAGTTCTTC
D gene: TRBD2
clone size: .
V gene: TRBV5-6
J gene: TRBJ2-1

CDR3 protein: CASSPWGTGAGGNTIYF
CDR3 DNA: TGTGCCAGCAGCCCCTGGGGGACAGGGGCAGGTGGAAACACCATATATTTT
D gene: TRBD1
clone size: few
V gene: TRBV3-1/TRBV3-2
J gene: TRBJ1-3